What follows is one T cell receptor (beta chain) and its context. Its antigen is undetermined. Germline lookup yields CDR1 MNHEY and CDR2 SMNVEV (reference sequence). Trimming removed 3 bases from V and 3 bases from J, with 14 bases in between. The CDR3 length is 15 residues. The sample is drawn from a study of vaccination effects on CD4 cells after COVID-19. General study findings and limits: Marked clonal contraction was seen in infection- and vaccine-induced clones late after vaccination. There was only 1 of 255 vaccine-induced clones in healthy vaccinees that cross-reacted with common cold coronaviruses.

The table came from immunoSEQ multiplex PCR; TCRdb's copy has only in-frame clones and leaves some out. The data show roughly 40,000 clones, with approximately 71% seen just once and 4.2% held by the top ten. Cultured cells yielded isolated CD4+ T cells after 10 to 11 days. The chain employs TRBV27 and TRBJ1-2, with a possible D match to TRBD1 (5 bases). The sample here was CD4+ T cells from PBMCs cultured without peptide, taken before COVID-19 vaccination. The receptor comes from a human donor who received a COVID-19 vaccine. CDR3 nucleotides: TGTGCCAGCAGTTTGTCTGGGACCCGATACTATGGCTACACCTTC. This sequence encodes CASSLSGTRYYGYTF.